This record concerns one T cell receptor (beta chain) sequence. The antigen remains undetermined. Time point denoted: week 23, last vaccination. Alongside topical imiquimod, each dose of vaccine comprised 300 ug of mutant IDH1 20-mer peptide. This record belongs to a study of a mutant IDH1 vaccine in newly diagnosed glioma. Study summary: Patients had received radiotherapy, temozolomide, or both previously, most receiving both.

Study findings and constraints: Vaccine-induced immune responses occurred in 90% to 95% of patients.

TCRdb's copy holds only in-frame clones and misses some; the assay was immunoSEQ multiplex PCR. The table includes tens of thousands of clones, around 80% detected once. V lost 5 bases and J 1 base, leaving 8 bases between the germline ends. Per the germline V gene, CDR1 is LNHDA and CDR2 is SQIVND (reference sequence). The CDR3 runs to 13 residues. The specimen comprised PBMCs, sampled from a glioma patient whose treatment included an IDH1 peptide vaccine. This sequence originates from a woman aged 40-49 years with glioma. Some clones in this sample may be carry-over from other donors' samples. The J gene is TRBJ1-2, the V gene TRBV19, with D unclear. DNA for the CDR3: TGTGCCAGTAGTGCGGGTTTTAACTATGGCTACACCTTC. Translated: CASSAGFNYGYTF.